The clone carrying this T cell receptor (beta chain) came up once. PCR employed 60 Vbeta and 13 Jbeta primers. Method: immunoSEQ multiplex PCR; TCRdb's copy keeps in-frame clones and lacks some. The repertoire has under 200,000 clones, 86% of them found once; the top ten carry around 0.31%. These data belong to a study of cytomegalovirus exposure and HLA in healthy donors. Germline V gene data show CDR1 as LNHDA and CDR2 as SQIVND (reference sequence). The CDR3 has 15 amino acids. The ends lost 2 bases at V and 6 bases at J; junction bases unmatched: 6. This chain joins TRBV19 and TRBJ2-1, with TRBD2 matching over 8 bases. The TCR comes from a woman in her 30s in good health and CMV-seronegative. Input material: PBMCs. CDR3 sequence reads: CASSIYGGGPNEQFF. DNA for the CDR3: TGTGCCAGTAGTATATACGGCGGGGGGCCCAATGAGCAGTTCTTC.